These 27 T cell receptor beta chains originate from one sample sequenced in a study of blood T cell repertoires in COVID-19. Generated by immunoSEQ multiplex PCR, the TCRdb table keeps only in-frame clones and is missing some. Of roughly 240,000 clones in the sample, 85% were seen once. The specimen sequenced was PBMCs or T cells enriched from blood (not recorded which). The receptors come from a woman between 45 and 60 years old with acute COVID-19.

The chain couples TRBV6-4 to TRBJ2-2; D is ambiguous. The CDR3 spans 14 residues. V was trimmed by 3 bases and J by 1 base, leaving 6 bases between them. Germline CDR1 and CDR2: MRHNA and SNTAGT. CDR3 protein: CASSDLWNTGELFF. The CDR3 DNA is TGTGCCAGCAGTGATCTATGGAACACCGGGGAGCTGTTTTTT.

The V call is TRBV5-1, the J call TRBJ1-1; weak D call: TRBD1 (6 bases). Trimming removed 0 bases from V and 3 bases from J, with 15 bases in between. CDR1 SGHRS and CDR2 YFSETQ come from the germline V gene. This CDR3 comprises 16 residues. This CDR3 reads CASSLGQGPVYTEAFF. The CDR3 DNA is TGCGCCAGCAGCTTGGGGCAGGGGCCTGTCTACACTGAAGCTTTCTTT.

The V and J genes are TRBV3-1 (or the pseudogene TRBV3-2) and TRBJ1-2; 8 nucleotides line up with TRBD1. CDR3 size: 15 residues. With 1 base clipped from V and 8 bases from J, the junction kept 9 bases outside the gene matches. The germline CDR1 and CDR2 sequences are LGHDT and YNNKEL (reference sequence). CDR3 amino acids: CASSQAGQGARGYTF. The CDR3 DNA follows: TGTGCCAGCAGCCAAGCTGGCCAGGGGGCGCGGGGCTACACCTTC.

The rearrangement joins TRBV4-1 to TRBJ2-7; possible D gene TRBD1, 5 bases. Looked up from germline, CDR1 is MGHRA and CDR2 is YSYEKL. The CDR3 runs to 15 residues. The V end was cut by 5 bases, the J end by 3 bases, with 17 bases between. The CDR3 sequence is CASSVTDSSFYEQYF. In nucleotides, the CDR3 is TGCGCCAGCAGCGTTACAGACAGTTCGTTCTACGAGCAGTACTTC.

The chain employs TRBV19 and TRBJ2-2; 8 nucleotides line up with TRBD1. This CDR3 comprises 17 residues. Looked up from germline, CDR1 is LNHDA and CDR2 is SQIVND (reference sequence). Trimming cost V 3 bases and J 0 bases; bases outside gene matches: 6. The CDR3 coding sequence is TGTGCCAGTAGTATTGGTCGGACAGGGTCGAACACCGGGGAGCTGTTTTTT. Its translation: CASSIGRTGSNTGELFF.

The CDR3 nucleotides read TGTGCCAGCAGCGTAGGAGGGTATGACACTGAAGCTTTCTTT. It yields the protein CASSVGGYDTEAFF. The genes are TRBV9 and TRBJ1-1; D is ambiguous. The CDR3 contains 14 residues. The germline CDR1 and CDR2 sequences are SGDLS and YYNGEE. V was pared by 0 bases and J by 3 bases, with 9 bases between.

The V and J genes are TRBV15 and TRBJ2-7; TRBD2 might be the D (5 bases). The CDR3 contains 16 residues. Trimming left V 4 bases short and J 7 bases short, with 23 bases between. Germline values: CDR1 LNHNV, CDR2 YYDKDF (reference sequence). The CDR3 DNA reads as TGTGCCACCAGCATAGGGAGAGGGCGCGGATCTGGTGAGCAGTACTTC. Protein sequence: CATSIGRGRGSGEQYF.

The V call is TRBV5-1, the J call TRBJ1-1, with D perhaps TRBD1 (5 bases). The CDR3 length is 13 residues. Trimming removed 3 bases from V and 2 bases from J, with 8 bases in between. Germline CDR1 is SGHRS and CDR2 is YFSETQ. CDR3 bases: TGCGCCAGCAGCTCGACAGATAACACTGAAGCTTTCTTT. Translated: CASSSTDNTEAFF. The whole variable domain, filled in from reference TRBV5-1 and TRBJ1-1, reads KAGVTQTPRYLIKTRGQQVTLSCSPISGHRSVSWYQQTPGQGLQFLFEYFSETQRNKGNFPGRFSGRQFSNSRSEMNVSTLELGDSALYLCASSSTDNTEAFFGQGTRLTVV.

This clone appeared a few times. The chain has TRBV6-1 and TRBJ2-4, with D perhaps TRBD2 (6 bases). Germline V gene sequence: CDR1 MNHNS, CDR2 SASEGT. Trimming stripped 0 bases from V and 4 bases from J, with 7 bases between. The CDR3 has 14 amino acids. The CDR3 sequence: CASSEAGTKNIQYF. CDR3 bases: TGTGCCAGCAGTGAAGCAGGGACTAAAAACATTCAGTACTTC.

CDR3 in DNA: TGTGCCAGCAGTGTGACAGGCCTCTCTGGAAACACCATATATTTT. Protein: CASSVTGLSGNTIYF. The chain joins TRBV5-5 to TRBJ1-3; D may be TRBD1 (6 bases). This CDR3 is built from 15 residues. V lost 5 bases to trimming and J lost 0 bases, with 12 bases between them. In germline, CDR1 is SGHKS, CDR2 YYEKEE (reference sequence).

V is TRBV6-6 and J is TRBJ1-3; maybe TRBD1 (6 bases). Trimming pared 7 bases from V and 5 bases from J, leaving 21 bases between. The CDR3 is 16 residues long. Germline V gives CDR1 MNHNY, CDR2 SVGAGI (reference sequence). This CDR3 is CASTTDSKLPRNTIYF. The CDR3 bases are TGTGCCAGCACCACGGACAGTAAACTTCCCCGAAACACCATATATTTT.

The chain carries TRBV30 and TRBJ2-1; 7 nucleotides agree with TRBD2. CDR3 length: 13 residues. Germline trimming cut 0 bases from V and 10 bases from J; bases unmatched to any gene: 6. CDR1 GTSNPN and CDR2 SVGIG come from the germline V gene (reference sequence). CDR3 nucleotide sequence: TGTGCCTGGAGTGTAGAAACCGGGGGGGAGCAGTTCTTC. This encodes CAWSVETGGEQFF.

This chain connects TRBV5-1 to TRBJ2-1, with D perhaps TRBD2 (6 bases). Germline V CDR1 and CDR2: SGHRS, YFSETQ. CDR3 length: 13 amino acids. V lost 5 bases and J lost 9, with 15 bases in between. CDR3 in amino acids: CASRRDSRTEQFF. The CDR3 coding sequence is TGCGCCAGCAGGCGGGACTCCCGGACTGAGCAGTTCTTC.

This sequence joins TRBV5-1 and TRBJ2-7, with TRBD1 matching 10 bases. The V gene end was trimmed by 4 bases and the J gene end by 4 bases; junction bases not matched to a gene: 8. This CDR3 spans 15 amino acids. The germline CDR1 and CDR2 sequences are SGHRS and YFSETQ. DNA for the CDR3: TGCGCCAGCAGCCCGGGACAGGGGAAGGGGTACGAGCAGTACTTC. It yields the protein CASSPGQGKGYEQYF.

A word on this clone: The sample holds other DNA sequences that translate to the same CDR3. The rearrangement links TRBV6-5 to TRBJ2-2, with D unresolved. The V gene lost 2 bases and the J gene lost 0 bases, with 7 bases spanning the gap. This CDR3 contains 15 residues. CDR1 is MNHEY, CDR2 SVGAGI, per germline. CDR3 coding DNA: TGTGCCAGCAGTTACCGAGAGACGAACACCGGGGAGCTGTTTTTT. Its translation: CASSYRETNTGELFF.

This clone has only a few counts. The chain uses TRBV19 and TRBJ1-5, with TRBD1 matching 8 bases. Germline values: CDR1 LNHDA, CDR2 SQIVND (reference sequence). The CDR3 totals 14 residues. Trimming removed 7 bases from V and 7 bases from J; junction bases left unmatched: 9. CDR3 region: CASTQGAGSQPQHF. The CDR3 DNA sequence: TGTGCCAGTACCCAGGGGGCTGGGTCCCAGCCCCAGCATTTT.

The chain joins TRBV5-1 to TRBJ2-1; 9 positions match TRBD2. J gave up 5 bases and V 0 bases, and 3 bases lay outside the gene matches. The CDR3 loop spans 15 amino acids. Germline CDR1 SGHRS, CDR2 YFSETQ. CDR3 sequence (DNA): TGCGCCAGCAGCTTGGCGCTAGCGGGACACAATGAGCAGTTCTTC. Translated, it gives CASSLALAGHNEQFF.

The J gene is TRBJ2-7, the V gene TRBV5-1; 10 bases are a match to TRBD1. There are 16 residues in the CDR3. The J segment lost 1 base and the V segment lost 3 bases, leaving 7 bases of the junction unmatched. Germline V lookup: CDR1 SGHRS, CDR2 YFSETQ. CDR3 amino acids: CASSWDRGDLSYEQYF. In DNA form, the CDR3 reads TGCGCCAGCAGCTGGGACAGGGGCGATCTTTCCTACGAGCAGTACTTC.

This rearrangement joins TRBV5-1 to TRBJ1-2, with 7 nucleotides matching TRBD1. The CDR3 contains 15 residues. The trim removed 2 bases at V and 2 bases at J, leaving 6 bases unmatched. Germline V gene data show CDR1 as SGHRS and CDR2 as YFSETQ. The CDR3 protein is CASSFPSTGNYGYTF. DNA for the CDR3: TGCGCCAGCAGCTTTCCATCGACAGGGAACTATGGCTACACCTTC. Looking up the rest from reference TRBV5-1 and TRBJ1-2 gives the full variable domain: KAGVTQTPRYLIKTRGQQVTLSCSPISGHRSVSWYQQTPGQGLQFLFEYFSETQRNKGNFPGRFSGRQFSNSRSEMNVSTLELGDSALYLCASSFPSTGNYGYTFGSGTRLTVV.

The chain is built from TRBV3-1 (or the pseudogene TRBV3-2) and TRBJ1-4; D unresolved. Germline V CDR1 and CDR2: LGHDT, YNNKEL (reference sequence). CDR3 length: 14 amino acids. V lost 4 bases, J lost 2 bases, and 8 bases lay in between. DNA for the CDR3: TGTGCCAGCAGCCCCCGGAGGACTAATGAAAAACTGTTTTTT. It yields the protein CASSPRRTNEKLFF.

The CDR3, as DNA: TGTGCCAGCAGTAGTCAAAGCGGGGGTAACTATGGCTACACCTTC. Protein: CASSSQSGGNYGYTF. The J gene is TRBJ1-2, the V gene TRBV7-2; a possible D gene is TRBD1 (5 bases). V was shortened by 6 bases and J by 1 base, with 15 bases between the two germline ends. The CDR3 runs to 15 residues. From germline, CDR1 is SGHTA and CDR2 FQGNSA.

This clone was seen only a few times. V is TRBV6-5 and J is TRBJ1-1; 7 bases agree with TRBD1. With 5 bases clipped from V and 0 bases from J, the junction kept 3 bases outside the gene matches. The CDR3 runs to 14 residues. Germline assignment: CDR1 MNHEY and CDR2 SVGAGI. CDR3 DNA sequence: TGTGCCAGCAGTCGACAGGGAATGAACACTGAAGCTTTCTTT. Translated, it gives CASSRQGMNTEAFF.

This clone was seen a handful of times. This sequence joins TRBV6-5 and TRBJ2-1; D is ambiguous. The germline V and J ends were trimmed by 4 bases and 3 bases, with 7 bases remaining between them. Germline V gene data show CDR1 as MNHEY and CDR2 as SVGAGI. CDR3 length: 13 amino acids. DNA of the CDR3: TGTGCCAGCAGTTCCCTAATCTACAATGAGCAGTTCTTC. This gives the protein CASSSLIYNEQFF.

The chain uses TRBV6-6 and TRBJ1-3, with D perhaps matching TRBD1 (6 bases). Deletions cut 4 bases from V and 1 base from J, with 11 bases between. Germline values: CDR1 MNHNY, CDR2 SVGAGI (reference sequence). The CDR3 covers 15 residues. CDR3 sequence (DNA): TGTGCCAGCAGTTCCACAGGGACATCTGGAAACACCATATATTTT. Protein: CASSSTGTSGNTIYF.

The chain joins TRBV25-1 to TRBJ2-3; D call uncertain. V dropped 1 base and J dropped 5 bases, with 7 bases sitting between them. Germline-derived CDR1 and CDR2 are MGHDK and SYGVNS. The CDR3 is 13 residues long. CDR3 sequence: CASSESPLDTQYF. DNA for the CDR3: TGTGCCAGCAGTGAATCCCCCTTAGATACGCAGTATTTT.

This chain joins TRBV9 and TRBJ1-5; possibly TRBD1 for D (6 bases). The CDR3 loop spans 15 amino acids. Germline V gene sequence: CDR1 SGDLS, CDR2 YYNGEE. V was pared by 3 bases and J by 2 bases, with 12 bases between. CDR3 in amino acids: CASSGGGGGNQPQHF. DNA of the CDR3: TGTGCCAGCAGCGGCGGAGGGGGGGGCAATCAGCCCCAGCATTTT.

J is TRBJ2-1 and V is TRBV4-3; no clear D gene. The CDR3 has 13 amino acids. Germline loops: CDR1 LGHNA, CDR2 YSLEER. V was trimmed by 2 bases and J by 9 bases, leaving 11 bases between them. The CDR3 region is CASSQRVASEQFF. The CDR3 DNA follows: TGCGCCAGCAGCCAACGCGTCGCGAGTGAGCAGTTCTTC.